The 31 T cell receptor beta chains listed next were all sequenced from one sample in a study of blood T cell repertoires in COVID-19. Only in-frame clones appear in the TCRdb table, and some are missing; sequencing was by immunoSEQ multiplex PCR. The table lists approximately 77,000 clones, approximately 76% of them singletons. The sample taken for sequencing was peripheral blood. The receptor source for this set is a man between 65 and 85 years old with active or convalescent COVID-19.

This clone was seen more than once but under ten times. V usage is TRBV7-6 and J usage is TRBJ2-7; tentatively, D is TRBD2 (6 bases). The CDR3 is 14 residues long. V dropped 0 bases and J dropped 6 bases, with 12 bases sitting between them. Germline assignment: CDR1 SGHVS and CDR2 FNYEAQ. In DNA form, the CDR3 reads TGTGCCAGCAGCTTAGCGGCTAGCGAGGGCGAGCAGTACTTC. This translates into CASSLAASEGEQYF.

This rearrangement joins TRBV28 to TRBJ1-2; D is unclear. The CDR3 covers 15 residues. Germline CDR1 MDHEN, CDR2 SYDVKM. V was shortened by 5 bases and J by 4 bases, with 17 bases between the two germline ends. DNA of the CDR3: TGTGCCAGCAGTCAGCCCGGTGGAGGGCCCTATGGCTACACCTTC. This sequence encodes CASSQPGGGPYGYTF.

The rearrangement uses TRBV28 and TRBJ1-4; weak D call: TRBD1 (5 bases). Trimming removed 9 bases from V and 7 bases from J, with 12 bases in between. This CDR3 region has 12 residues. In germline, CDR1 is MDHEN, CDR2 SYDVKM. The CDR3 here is CASQVGGEKLFF. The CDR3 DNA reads TGTGCCAGTCAGGTGGGGGGTGAAAAACTGTTTTTT.

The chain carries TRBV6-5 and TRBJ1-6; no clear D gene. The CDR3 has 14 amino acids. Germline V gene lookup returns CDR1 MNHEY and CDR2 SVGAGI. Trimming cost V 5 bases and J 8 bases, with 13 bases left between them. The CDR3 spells CASSRREVDSPLHF. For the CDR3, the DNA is TGTGCCAGCAGTCGACGGGAGGTTGATTCACCCCTCCACTTT.

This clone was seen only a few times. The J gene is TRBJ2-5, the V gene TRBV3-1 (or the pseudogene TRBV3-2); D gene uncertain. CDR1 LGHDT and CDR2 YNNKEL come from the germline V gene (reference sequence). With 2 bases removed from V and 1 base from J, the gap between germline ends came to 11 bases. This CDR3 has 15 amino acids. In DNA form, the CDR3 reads TGTGCCAGCAGCCAAAGGAGCCGCCCCCAAGAGACCCAGTACTTC. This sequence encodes CASSQRSRPQETQYF.

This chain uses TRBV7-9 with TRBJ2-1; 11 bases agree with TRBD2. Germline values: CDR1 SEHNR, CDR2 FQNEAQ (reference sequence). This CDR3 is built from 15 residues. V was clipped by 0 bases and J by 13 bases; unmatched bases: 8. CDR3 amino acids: CASSLASGGAPKQFF. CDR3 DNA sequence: TGTGCCAGCAGCTTAGCTAGCGGGGGGGCCCCCAAACAGTTCTTC.

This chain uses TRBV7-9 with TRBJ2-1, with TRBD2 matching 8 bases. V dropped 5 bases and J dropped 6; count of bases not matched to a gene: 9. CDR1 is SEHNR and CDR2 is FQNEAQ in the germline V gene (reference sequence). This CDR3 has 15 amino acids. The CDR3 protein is CASSPGRGAVNEQFF. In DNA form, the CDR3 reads TGTGCCAGCAGCCCCGGGCGGGGGGCCGTCAATGAGCAGTTCTTC.

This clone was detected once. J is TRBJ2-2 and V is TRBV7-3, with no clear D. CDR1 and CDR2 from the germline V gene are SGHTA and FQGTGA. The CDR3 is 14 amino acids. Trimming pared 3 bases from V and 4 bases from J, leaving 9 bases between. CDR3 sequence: CASSFNSPTGELFF. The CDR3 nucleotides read TGTGCCAGCAGCTTTAACAGCCCCACCGGGGAGCTGTTTTTT.

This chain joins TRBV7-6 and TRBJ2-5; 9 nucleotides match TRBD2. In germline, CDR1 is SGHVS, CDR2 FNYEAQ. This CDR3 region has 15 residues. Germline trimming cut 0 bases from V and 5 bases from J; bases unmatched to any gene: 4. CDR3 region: CASSLAAGGYETQYF. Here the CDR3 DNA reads TGTGCCAGCAGCTTAGCGGCGGGGGGGTATGAGACCCAGTACTTC.

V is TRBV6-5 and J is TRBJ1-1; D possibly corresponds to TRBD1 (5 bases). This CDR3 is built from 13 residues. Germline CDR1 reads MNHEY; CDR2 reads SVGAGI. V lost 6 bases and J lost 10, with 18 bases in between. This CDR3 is CASRATGVGVAFF. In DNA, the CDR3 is TGTGCCAGCAGGGCGACGGGGGTTGGAGTAGCTTTCTTT.

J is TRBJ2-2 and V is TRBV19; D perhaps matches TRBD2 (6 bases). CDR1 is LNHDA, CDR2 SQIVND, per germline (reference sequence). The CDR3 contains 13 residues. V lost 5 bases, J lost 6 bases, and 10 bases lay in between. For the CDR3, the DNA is TGTGCCAGTAGTGCACTAGCCCCCGGGGAGCTGTTTTTT. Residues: CASSALAPGELFF.

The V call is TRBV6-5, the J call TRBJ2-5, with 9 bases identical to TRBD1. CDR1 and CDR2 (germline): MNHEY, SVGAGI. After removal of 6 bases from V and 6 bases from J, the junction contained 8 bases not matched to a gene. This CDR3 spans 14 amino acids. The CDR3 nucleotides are TGTGCCAGCAGAGCCGGGACAGGGTTACAGACCCAGTACTTC. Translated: CASRAGTGLQTQYF.

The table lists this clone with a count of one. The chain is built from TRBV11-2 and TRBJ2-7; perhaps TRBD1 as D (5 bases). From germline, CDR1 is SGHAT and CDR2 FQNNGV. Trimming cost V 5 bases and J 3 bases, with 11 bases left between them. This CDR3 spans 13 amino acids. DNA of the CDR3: TGTGCCAGCAGCACCCGACAGAACTACGAGCAGTACTTC. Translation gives CASSTRQNYEQYF.

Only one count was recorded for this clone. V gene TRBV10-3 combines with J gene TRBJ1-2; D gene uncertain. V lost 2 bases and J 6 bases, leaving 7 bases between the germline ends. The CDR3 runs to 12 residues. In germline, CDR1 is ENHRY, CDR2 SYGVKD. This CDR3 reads CAISEMGDGYTF. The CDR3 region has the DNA TGTGCCATCAGTGAGATGGGAGATGGCTACACCTTC.

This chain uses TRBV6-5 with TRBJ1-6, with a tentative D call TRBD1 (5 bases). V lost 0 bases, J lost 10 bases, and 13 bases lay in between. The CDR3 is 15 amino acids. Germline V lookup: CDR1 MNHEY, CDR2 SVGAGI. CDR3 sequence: CASSYSREGKSPLHF. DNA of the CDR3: TGTGCCAGCAGTTACTCGAGGGAGGGGAAATCACCCCTCCACTTT.

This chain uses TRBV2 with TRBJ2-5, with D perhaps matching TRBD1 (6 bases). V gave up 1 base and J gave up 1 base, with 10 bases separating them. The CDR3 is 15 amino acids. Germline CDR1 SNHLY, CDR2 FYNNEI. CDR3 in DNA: TGTGCCAGCAGTGAAGGGGGGCGGAGCCAAGAGACCCAGTACTTC. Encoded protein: CASSEGGRSQETQYF.

Here the CDR3 DNA reads TGTGCCAGTATGGGCGCCCAAGAGACCCAGTACTTC. It encodes CASMGAQETQYF. This rearrangement joins TRBV19 to TRBJ2-5; no clear D gene. Germline V gene sequence: CDR1 LNHDA, CDR2 SQIVND (reference sequence). The CDR3 has 12 residues. Trimming took 7 bases from V and 1 from J, leaving 7 bases between them.

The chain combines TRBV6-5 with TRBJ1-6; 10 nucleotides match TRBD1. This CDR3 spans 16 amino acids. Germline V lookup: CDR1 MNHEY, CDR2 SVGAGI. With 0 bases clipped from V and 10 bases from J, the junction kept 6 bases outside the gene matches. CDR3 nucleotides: TGTGCCAGCAGTTACTCTTCCGGGACAGGGGTATCACCCCTCCACTTT. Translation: CASSYSSGTGVSPLHF.

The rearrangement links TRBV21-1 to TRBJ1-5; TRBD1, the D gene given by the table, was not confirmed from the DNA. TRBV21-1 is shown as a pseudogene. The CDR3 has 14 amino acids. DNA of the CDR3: TGTGCCAGCAGCACTCAGGGTCAAAGTCAGCCCCAGCATTTT. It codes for CASSTQGQSQPQHF.

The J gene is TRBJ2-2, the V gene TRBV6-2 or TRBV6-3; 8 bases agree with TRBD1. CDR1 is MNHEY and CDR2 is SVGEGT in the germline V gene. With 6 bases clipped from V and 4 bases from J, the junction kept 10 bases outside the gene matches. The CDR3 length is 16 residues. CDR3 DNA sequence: TGTGCCAGCAGCCCTAGGCCGGGACAGGCCACCGGGGAGCTGTTTTTT. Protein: CASSPRPGQATGELFF.

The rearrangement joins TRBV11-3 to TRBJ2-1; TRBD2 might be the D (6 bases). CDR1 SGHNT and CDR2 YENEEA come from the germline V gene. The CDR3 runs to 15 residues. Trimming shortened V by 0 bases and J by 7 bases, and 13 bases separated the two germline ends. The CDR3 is CASSLDLRRGNEQFF. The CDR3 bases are TGTGCCAGCAGCTTAGATCTTAGGAGGGGAAATGAGCAGTTCTTC.

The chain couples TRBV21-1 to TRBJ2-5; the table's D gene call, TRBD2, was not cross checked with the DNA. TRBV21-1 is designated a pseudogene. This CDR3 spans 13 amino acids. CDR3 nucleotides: TGTGCCAGCATCCCCCCCAAGGGAGGGACCCAGTACTTC. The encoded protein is CASIPPKGGTQYF.

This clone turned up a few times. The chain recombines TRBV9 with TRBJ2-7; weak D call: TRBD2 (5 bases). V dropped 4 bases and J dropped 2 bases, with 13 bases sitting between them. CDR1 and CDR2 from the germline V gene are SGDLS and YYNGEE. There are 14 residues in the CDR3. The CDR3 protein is CASSLGNFPYEQYF. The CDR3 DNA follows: TGTGCCAGCAGCCTCGGGAACTTTCCCTACGAGCAGTACTTC.

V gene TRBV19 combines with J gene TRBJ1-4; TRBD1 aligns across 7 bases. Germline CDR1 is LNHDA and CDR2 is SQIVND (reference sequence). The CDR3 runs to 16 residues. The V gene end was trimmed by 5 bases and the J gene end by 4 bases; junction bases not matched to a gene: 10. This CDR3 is CASSYETGQFNEKLFF. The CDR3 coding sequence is TGTGCCAGTAGTTACGAAACGGGACAGTTTAATGAAAAACTGTTTTTT.

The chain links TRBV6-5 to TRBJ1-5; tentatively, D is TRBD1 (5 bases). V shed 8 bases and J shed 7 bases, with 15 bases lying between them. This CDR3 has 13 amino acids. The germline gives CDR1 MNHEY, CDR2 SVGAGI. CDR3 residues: CASVGQGGQPQHF. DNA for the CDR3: TGTGCCAGCGTGGGGCAGGGAGGCCAGCCCCAGCATTTT.

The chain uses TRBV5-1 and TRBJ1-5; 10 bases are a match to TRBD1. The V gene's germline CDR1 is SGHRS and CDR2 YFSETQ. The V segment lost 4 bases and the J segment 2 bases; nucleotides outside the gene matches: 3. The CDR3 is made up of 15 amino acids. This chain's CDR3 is CASSPGQGGNQPQHF. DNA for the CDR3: TGCGCCAGCAGCCCTGGACAGGGGGGCAATCAGCCCCAGCATTTT.

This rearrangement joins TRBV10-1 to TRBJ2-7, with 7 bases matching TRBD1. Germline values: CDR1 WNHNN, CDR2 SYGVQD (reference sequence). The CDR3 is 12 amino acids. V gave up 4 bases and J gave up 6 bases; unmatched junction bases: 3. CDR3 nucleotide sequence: TGCGCCAGCAGTGGACCAGGGGGCGAGCAGTACTTC. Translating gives CASSGPGGEQYF.

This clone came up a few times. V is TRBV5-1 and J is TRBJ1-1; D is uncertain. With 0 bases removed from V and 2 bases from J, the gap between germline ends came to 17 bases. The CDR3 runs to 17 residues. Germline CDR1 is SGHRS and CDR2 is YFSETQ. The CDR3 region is CASSLGGVSGENTEAFF. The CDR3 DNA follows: TGCGCCAGCAGCTTGGGAGGAGTTTCTGGAGAAAACACTGAAGCTTTCTTT.

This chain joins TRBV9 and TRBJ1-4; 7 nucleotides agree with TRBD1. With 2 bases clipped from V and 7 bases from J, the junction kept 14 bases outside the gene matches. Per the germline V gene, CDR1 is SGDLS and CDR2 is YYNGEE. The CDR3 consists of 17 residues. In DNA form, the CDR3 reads TGTGCCAGCAGCGTGAGCGGGGGTTGGACAGGAGCTGAAAAACTGTTTTTT. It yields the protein CASSVSGGWTGAEKLFF.

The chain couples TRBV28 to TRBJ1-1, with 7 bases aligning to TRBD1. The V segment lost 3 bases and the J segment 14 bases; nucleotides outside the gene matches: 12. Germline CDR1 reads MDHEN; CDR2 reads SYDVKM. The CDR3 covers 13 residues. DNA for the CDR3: TGTGCCAGCAGTTTCAGGGACAGACCTAAGTGCTTCTTT. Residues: CASSFRDRPKCFF.

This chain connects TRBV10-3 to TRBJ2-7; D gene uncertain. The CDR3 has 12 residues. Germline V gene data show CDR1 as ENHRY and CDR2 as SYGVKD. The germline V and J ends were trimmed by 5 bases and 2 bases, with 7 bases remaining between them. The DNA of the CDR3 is TGTGCCATCAGTACTAATGCCTACGAGCAGTACTTC. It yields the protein CAISTNAYEQYF.